This TCR beta chain was recovered during a study of blood T cell repertoires in COVID-19. Study background: Samples came from the United States, Italy and Spain, spanning acute and convalescent COVID-19.

Germline V lookup: CDR1 SGHTA, CDR2 FQGNSA. The CDR3 runs to 17 residues. The ends lost 1 base at V and 1 base at J; junction bases unmatched: 9. The study recruited people aged about 18 to 95 years across approximately 24 US areas. Assignment of participants to cohorts was predicated upon participant-reported clinical history. In the source study's methods: Amplifying reference gene primers gave estimates of nucleated cell counts. Method: immunoSEQ multiplex PCR; TCRdb's copy keeps in-frame clones and lacks some. That table is the source of V, J and clone size, and D and trimming were worked out from the DNA. The data contain under 250,000 clones, about 82% of them singletons.

The sample consisted of PBMCs or T cells enriched from blood (not recorded which). The sequence derives from a woman in her 50s with acute COVID-19. The V and J genes are TRBV7-2 and TRBJ2-7; the match to TRBD2 covers 8 bases. As DNA, the CDR3 is TGTGCCAGCAGCTTAGGGCGTCCGGGGGGGGTTTCCTACGAGCAGTACTTC. It yields the protein CASSLGRPGGVSYEQYF.